These T cell receptor beta chains were read from a single sample in a study of blood T cell repertoires in COVID-19. The assay was immunoSEQ multiplex PCR, and TCRdb's table has in-frame clones only and misses some. The top ten hold approximately 1.2% of the sample, which has fewer than 250,000 clones, about 92% seen once. The sequencing sample was made of peripheral blood. The receptors derive from a man aged 30-40 years with acute or convalescent COVID-19. Each CDR3 is given with its conserved first and last residue. D genes are given only for firm matches. The size entry is marked missing in some rows and otherwise reads once, few, many or a size class.

clone_size	cdr3_length	d_call	v_call	j_call	cdr3_aa	cdr3_nt
few	15	-	TRBV19	TRBJ1-4	CASSLDSFTNEKLFF	TGTGCCAGTAGTCTGGACAGTTTTACGAATGAAAAACTGTTTTTT
-	16	-	TRBV7-8	TRBJ2-1	CASTQVRGSSYNEQFF	TGTGCCAGCACCCAGGTGCGGGGCAGCTCCTACAATGAGCAGTTCTTC
-	13	-	TRBV7-8	TRBJ2-2	CASSLRTPGSCFF	-
-	14	TRBD2	TRBV9	TRBJ2-3	CASSVRLAGDTQYF	TGTGCCAGCAGCGTCAGACTAGCGGGGGATACGCAGTATTTT
-	12	-	TRBV2	TRBJ2-5	CASKAGQETQYF	TGTGCCAGCAAGGCAGGCCAAGAGACCCAGTACTTC
-	13	-	TRBV27	TRBJ2-7	CASSFRRGYEQYF	TGTGCCAGCAGTTTTAGGCGGGGCTACGAGCAGTACTTC
-	14	-	TRBV5-1	TRBJ2-2	CASSLTPNTGELFF	TGCGCCAGCAGCCTGACACCAAACACCGGGGAGCTGTTTTTT
-	13	TRBD2	TRBV4-1	TRBJ2-7	CASSLAGGYEQYF	TGCGCCAGCAGTTTAGCGGGAGGTTACGAGCAGTACTTC
few	16	-	TRBV3-1/TRBV3-2	TRBJ2-3	CASSQDRVANTDTQYF	TGTGCCAGCAGCCAAGATCGGGTAGCGAACACAGATACGCAGTATTTT
-	14	-	TRBV19	TRBJ1-4	CASSINAQGKELFF	TGTGCCAGTAGCATTAATGCCCAGGGGAAAGAACTGTTTTTT
-	18	TRBD1	TRBV5-5	TRBJ2-7	CASSGNRGLTYPSYEQYF	TGTGCCAGCAGCGGAAACAGGGGTCTGACTTATCCCTCCTACGAGCAGTACTTC
-	10	-	TRBV21-1	TRBJ2-3	CATLEDTQYF	TGTGCCACACTCGAAGATACGCAGTATTTT
-	13	TRBD1	TRBV12-3/TRBV12-4	TRBJ1-1	CASRAGQGAEAFF	TGTGCCAGCAGGGCGGGACAGGGGGCCGAAGCTTTCTTT
once	13	-	TRBV18	TRBJ2-3	CASSPDLEDTQYF	TGTGCCAGCTCACCAGACCTGGAGGATACGCAGTATTTT
-	15	TRBD1	TRBV28	TRBJ2-3	CASSSPGQGSDTQYF	TGTGCCAGCAGCTCGCCGGGACAGGGGTCTGATACGCAGTATTTT
once	14	TRBD2	TRBV30	TRBJ2-7	CAWSDGGAPYEQYF	TGTGCCTGGAGTGACGGGGGGGCCCCCTACGAGCAGTACTTC
-	15	TRBD1	TRBV7-9	TRBJ1-5	CASSIDRGPNQPQHF	TGTGCCAGCAGCATAGACAGGGGACCTAATCAGCCCCAGCATTTT
-	15	-	TRBV6-6	TRBJ1-1	CASRDIQGIDTEAFF	TGTGCCAGCAGGGATATACAGGGTATCGACACTGAAGCTTTCTTT
-	15	-	TRBV18	TRBJ1-5	CASSPEGGNYQPQHF	TGTGCCAGCTCACCGGAAGGAGGCAATTATCAGCCCCAGCATTTT
-	12	-	TRBV9	TRBJ1-1	CASSATTHEAFF	TGTGCCAGCAGCGCTACTACACATGAAGCTTTCTTT
-	14	TRBD2	TRBV6-5	TRBJ2-5	CASKASGREETQYF	TGTGCCAGCAAGGCTAGCGGGAGAGAGGAGACCCAGTACTTC
-	14	TRBD1	TRBV28	TRBJ1-6	CASRAGQKNSPLHF	TGTGCCAGCAGGGCGGGACAGAAGAATTCACCCCTCCACTTT
-	14	-	TRBV2	TRBJ2-2	CASKRTGVVGELFF	TGTGCCAGCAAAAGGACGGGAGTAGTCGGGGAGCTGTTTTTT
once	15	TRBD1	TRBV6-5	TRBJ1-5	CASSPTGGLTEPQHF	TGTGCCAGCAGTCCGACAGGGGGCTTAACTGAGCCCCAGCATTTT
-	13	-	TRBV20-1	TRBJ2-7	CSASLGTPNEQYF	TGCAGTGCTAGTCTGGGGACTCCCAACGAGCAGTACTTC
-	15	TRBD1	TRBV24-1	TRBJ1-5	CATSDPRQGHQPQHF	TGTGCCACCAGTGATCCGAGACAGGGTCATCAGCCCCAGCATTTT
-	11	-	TRBV10-3	TRBJ2-7	CAISTRVEQYF	TGTGCCATCAGTACGCGGGTTGAGCAGTACTTC
-	15	TRBD2	TRBV9	TRBJ2-7	CASSVGGGSAYEQYF	TGTGCCAGCAGCGTAGGAGGCGGGAGTGCCTACGAGCAGTACTTC
-	15	-	TRBV6-5	TRBJ2-7	CASSYGAGRNYEQYF	TGTGCCAGCAGTTACGGGGCAGGCCGAAACTACGAGCAGTACTTC
few	12	-	TRBV28	TRBJ1-2	CASSTRLGGYTF	TGTGCCAGCAGTACAAGACTGGGTGGCTACACCTTC
-	15	TRBD2	TRBV19	TRBJ2-2	CASAPTSGIVGELFF	TGTGCCAGTGCGCCGACTAGCGGGATCGTCGGGGAGCTGTTTTTT
-	15	TRBD2	TRBV4-1	TRBJ2-5	CASSQTSSGRETQYF	TGCGCCAGCAGCCAAACATCTAGCGGGAGGGAGACCCAGTACTTC
-	14	-	TRBV28	TRBJ1-3	CASSSGAGGNTIYF	TGTGCCAGCAGTTCAGGGGCTGGGGGAAACACCATATATTTT
-	13	TRBD1	TRBV5-1	TRBJ2-3	CASSQTGADTQYF	TGCGCCAGCAGTCAAACAGGGGCAGATACGCAGTATTTT
-	14	TRBD2	TRBV6-2/TRBV6-3	TRBJ2-7	CASSRTSGTYEQYF	TGTGCCAGCAGTAGGACTAGCGGGACCTACGAGCAGTACTTC
-	13	-	TRBV29-1	TRBJ1-3	CSVGRGSGNTIYF	TGCAGCGTTGGTCGGGGCTCTGGAAACACCATATATTTT
-	13	-	TRBV15	TRBJ2-5	CATGDLGEETQYF	TGTGCCACCGGGGATTTAGGGGAAGAGACCCAGTACTTC
-	12	-	TRBV28	TRBJ1-5	CASRTGVQPQHF	TGTGCCAGCAGGACAGGAGTTCAGCCCCAGCATTTT
-	16	-	TRBV5-1	TRBJ2-6	CASSLMRQTGANVLTF	TGCGCCAGCAGCTTGATGAGACAGACTGGGGCCAACGTCCTGACTTTC
-	16	TRBD1	TRBV6-5	TRBJ2-7	CASSSFGQGRNYEQYF	TGTGCCAGCAGTTCCTTCGGACAGGGGCGAAACTACGAGCAGTACTTC
-	13	-	TRBV28	TRBJ2-7	CASSITSTYEQYF	TGTGCCAGCAGTATTACAAGTACCTACGAGCAGTACTTC
-	13	-	TRBV28	TRBJ1-2	CASKPGGLLGYTF	TGTGCCAGCAAACCCGGGGGACTTCTGGGCTACACCTTC
-	15	TRBD1	TRBV28	TRBJ2-1	CASTLGQTIYNEQFF	TGTGCCAGCACCCTGGGACAGACTATTTACAATGAGCAGTTCTTC
-	16	TRBD1	TRBV3-1/TRBV3-2	TRBJ2-7	CASSQEDRSAPYEQYF	TGTGCCAGCAGCCAAGAGGACAGGAGCGCACCGTACGAGCAGTACTTC
-	15	-	TRBV4-2	TRBJ2-5	CASSQAGGGQETQYF	TGTGCCAGCAGCCAAGCGGGGGGCGGTCAAGAGACCCAGTACTTC
-	15	TRBD2	TRBV2	TRBJ2-3	CASTRERGAHSAQYF	TGTGCCAGCACCAGGGAGCGGGGGGCCCATTCGGCGCAGTATTTT
once	13	-	TRBV5-1	TRBJ2-7	CASSTLTRVEQYF	TGCGCCAGCAGCACACTCACTAGGGTGGAGCAGTACTTC
-	16	-	TRBV6-6	TRBJ1-3	CASSQIRTVSGNTIYF	TGTGCCAGCAGTCAAATCCGGACAGTCTCTGGAAACACCATATATTTT
-	15	TRBD1	TRBV9	TRBJ1-5	CASSRGQGNNQPQHF	TGTGCCAGCAGCCGAGGACAGGGGAACAATCAGCCCCAGCATTTT
-	17	TRBD2	TRBV7-9	TRBJ2-5	CASSLAHLAGGEETQYF	TGTGCCAGCAGCTTAGCCCATCTAGCGGGGGGTGAAGAGACCCAGTACTTC
-	12	-	TRBV27	TRBJ2-1	CASSGVGYEQFF	TGTGCCAGCTCGGGGGTTGGGTATGAGCAGTTCTTC
-	14	-	TRBV28	TRBJ2-2	CASSLVQNTGELFF	TGTGCCAGCAGTTTAGTTCAAAACACCGGGGAGCTGTTTTTT
-	11	-	TRBV6-5	TRBJ1-1	CASRPDREAFF	TGTGCCAGCCGTCCCGACAGAGAAGCTTTCTTT
once	19	-	TRBV10-3	TRBJ2-3	CAISVGRRSANTYTDTQYF	TGTGCCATCAGTGTGGGCAGAAGGTCGGCGAACACCTACACAGATACGCAGTATTTT
-	16	TRBD2	TRBV10-3	TRBJ2-7	CAISEPGSGRSYEQYF	TGTGCCATCAGTGAGCCGGGCAGCGGGAGGTCCTACGAGCAGTACTTC
-	10	-	TRBV30	TRBJ1-4	CAWGVRKLFF	TGTGCCTGGGGGGTCCGGAAACTGTTTTTT